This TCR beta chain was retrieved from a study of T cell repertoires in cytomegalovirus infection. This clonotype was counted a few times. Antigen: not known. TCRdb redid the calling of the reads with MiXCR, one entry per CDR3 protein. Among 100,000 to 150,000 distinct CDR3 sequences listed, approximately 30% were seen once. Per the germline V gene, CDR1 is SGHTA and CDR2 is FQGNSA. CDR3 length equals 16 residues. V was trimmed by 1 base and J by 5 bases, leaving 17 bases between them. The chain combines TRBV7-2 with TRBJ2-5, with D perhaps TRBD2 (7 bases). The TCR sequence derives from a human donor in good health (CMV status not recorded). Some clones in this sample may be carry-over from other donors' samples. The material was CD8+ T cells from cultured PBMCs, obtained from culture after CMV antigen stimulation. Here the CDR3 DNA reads TGTGCCAGCAGCTTAGTTTTAGGGGGGGCACAGGAGACCCAGTACTTC. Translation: CASSLVLGGAQETQYF.